The text below deals with one T cell receptor beta chain. The CDR3 runs 16 residues. V lost 4 bases, J lost 6 bases, and 8 bases stayed unmatched. CDR1 and CDR2 (germline): KGHDR, SFDVKD. Clones were sequenced by immunoSEQ multiplex PCR, and TCRdb holds only the in-frame ones, with some missing. Counted here are some 55,000 clones, 60% to 80% occurring once; the ten biggest clones make up around 45%. The record originates from a study of blood T cell repertoires in COVID-19. The sequence was obtained from a man between 65 and 85 years old with active or convalescent COVID-19. The chain uses TRBV24-1 and TRBJ2-1; TRBD1 matches 10 bases. Sample: peripheral blood. The CDR3 protein is CATSEFMDRGSNEQFF. For the CDR3, the DNA is TGTGCCACCAGTGAATTCATGGACAGGGGGAGCAATGAGCAGTTCTTC.